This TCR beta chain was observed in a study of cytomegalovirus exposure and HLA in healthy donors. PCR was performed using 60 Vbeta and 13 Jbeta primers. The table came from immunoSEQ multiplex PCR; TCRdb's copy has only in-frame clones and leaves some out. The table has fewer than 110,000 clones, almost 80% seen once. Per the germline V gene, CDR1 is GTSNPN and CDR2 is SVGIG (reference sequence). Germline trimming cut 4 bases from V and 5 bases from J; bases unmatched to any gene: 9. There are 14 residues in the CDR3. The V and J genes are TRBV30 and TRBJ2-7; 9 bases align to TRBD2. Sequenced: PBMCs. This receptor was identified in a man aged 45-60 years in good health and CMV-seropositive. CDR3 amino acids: CAWNRLSGRNEQYF. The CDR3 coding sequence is TGTGCCTGGAATCGTTTAAGCGGGAGGAACGAGCAGTACTTC.